This is a list of T cell receptor beta chains from one sample in a study of blood T cell repertoires in COVID-19. Data came from immunoSEQ multiplex PCR; TCRdb stores just in-frame clones and leaves some out. Altogether approximately 200,000 clones are present, around 87% being singletons, with the ten largest covering 2.5% to 3.5%. Material: peripheral blood. The origin of the receptors is a woman in her twenties or thirties with active or convalescent COVID-19. The CDR3 runs from the conserved cysteine through the conserved F or W. Fields, in order: clone size, J gene, D gene, V gene, CDR3 protein, CDR3 DNA. D genes are given only for firm matches. Expanded clones are given a class, and other clones once, few, many or no size at all.

>NA|TRBJ1-3|NA|TRBV10-1
CASSESGLRGTNSGNTIYF
TGCGCCAGCAGTGAAAGCGGGTTGCGCGGTACCAACTCTGGAAACACCATATATTTT
>NA|TRBJ2-7|NA|TRBV12-3/TRBV12-4
CASSFYRFYEQYF
TGTGCCAGCAGTTTCTACAGATTCTACGAGCAGTACTTC
>NA|TRBJ1-1|NA|TRBV5-6
CASSFWRGAEAFF
TGTGCCAGCAGCTTTTGGCGGGGCGCTGAAGCTTTCTTT
>once|TRBJ2-7|TRBD2|TRBV20-1
CSASSGAPYEQYF
TGCAGTGCTAGTAGCGGGGCACCATACGAGCAGTACTTC
>once|TRBJ1-1|NA|TRBV15
CATSRDPNTEAFF
TGTGCCACCAGCAGAGATCCTAACACTGAAGCTTTCTTT
>NA|TRBJ2-5|TRBD1|TRBV5-6
CASSWGTGVLRWTQYF
TGTGCCAGCAGCTGGGGGACAGGAGTATTGCGGTGGACCCAGTACTTC
>NA|TRBJ2-1|NA|TRBV28
CASSLHTSSGHNEQFF
TGTGCCAGCAGTTTGCACACTAGCTCGGGACACAATGAGCAGTTCTTC
>NA|TRBJ1-2|NA|TRBV9
CASSVEDYGYTF
TGTGCCAGCAGCGTCGAGGACTATGGCTACACCTTC
>NA|TRBJ1-1|NA|TRBV5-4
CASSSGQSNTEAFF
TGTGCCAGCAGCTCCGGACAGTCAAACACTGAAGCTTTCTTT
>NA|TRBJ2-3|NA|TRBV7-6
CASSLVGTNTDTQYF
TGTGCCAGCAGCTTAGTTGGGACAAACACAGATACGCAGTATTTT
>NA|TRBJ2-1|TRBD2|TRBV18
CASSPYTSGNYNEQFF
TGTGCCAGCTCACCATATACTAGCGGGAATTACAATGAGCAGTTCTTC
>NA|TRBJ1-5|NA|TRBV10-1
CASSDSGQPQHF
TGCGCCAGCAGTGATTCGGGGCAGCCCCAGCATTTT